Sequencing of this T cell receptor (beta chain) was carried out in a study of blood T cell repertoires in COVID-19. This clone appeared once. Trimming removed 0 bases from V and 0 bases from J, with 9 bases in between. The V gene's germline CDR1 is SGHDN and CDR2 FVKESK. This CDR3 spans 16 amino acids. The protocol was immunoSEQ multiplex PCR, while the TCRdb copy is restricted to in-frame clones and leaves out a portion. Counted here are roughly 220,000 clones, approximately 90% occurring once; the ten biggest clones make up more than 3.5%. This chain connects TRBV14 to TRBJ2-1; D remains ambiguous. The receptor's source is a woman between 40 and 50 years old with acute COVID-19. Specimen: PBMCs or T cells enriched from blood (not recorded which). In nucleotides, the CDR3 is TGTGCCAGCAGCCAAGAAAACAGCCCCTCCTACAATGAGCAGTTCTTC. Encoded protein: CASSQENSPSYNEQFF.